The T cell receptor beta chain described here comes from a study of PD-1 blockade in mismatch repair-deficient tumors. About this clone: Its antigen is unknown.

This CDR3 spans 15 amino acids. V was shortened by 5 bases and J by 1 base, with 14 bases between the two germline ends. Germline V lookup: CDR1 MNHEY, CDR2 SMNVEV (reference sequence). Some clones are missing from TCRdb's copy, which holds only in-frame ones; the method was immunoSEQ multiplex PCR. The repertoire holds about 79,000 clones, with about four fifths as singletons. TCR sequencing covered three patients who responded to pembrolizumab. Study-wide results and limits: Tumor-resident clones, often absent from pretreatment blood, expanded after pembrolizumab and then contracted.

The TCR was taken from an adult with mismatch repair-deficient cancer. V usage is TRBV27 and J usage is TRBJ1-2; D gene uncertain. The sample consisted of peripheral blood, taken 44 weeks after starting pembrolizumab. CDR3 amino acids: CASSGLATDNYGYTF. DNA of the CDR3: TGTGCCAGCAGTGGGCTGGCAACCGATAACTATGGCTACACCTTC.